The T cell receptor (beta chain) under discussion was sequenced for a study of blood T cell repertoires in COVID-19. Study background: The United States, Italy and Spain were the sources of the acute and convalescent COVID-19 samples. Nucleic acid was either cDNA or gDNA, and it came from T cells, B-cell-depleted T cells, or PBMCs.

The CDR3 loop spans 16 amino acids. Trimming cost V 0 bases and J 0 bases, with 12 bases left between them. Germline lookup yields CDR1 MNHNY and CDR2 SVGAGI (reference sequence). Authors' data handling: Amplification of reference gene primers was used by the study to estimate nucleated cell counts. This table comes from immunoSEQ multiplex PCR, and its TCRdb copy is limited to in-frame clones, with some not included. Clone size and the V and J calls come from that table; the DNA yielded D and trimming. The sample consists of 15,000 to 18,000 clones, about 88% of them appearing once. This sequence originates from a man aged 60 to 75 with acute or convalescent COVID-19. This rearrangement joins TRBV6-6 to TRBJ2-7; maybe TRBD2 (5 bases). Sequenced input: peripheral blood. Written as DNA, the CDR3 is TGTGCCAGCAGTTACTCGAGGGTGGGCAGCTCCTACGAGCAGTACTTC. Its protein is CASSYSRVGSSYEQYF.